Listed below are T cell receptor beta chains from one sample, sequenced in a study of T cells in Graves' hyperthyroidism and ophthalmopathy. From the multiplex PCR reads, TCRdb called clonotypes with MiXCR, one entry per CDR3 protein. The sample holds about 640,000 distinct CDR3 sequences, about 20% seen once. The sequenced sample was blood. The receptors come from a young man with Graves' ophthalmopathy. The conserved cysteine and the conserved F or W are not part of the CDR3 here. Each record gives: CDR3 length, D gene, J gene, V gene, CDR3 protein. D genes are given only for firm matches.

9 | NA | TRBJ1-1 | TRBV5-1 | ASSNGYEAF
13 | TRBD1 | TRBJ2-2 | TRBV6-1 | ASKPGQGHTGELF
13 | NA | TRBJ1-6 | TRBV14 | ASSRGAGRNSPLH
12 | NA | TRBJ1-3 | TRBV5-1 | ASRVDKHGNTIY
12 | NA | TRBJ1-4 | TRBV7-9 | ASSHQGGTEKLF
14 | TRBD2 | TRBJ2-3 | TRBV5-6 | ASSFSGRLSTDTQY
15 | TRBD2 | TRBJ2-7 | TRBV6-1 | ASSEEDWTSGLGGQY
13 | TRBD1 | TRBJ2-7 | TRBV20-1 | SARRGQGLSYEQY
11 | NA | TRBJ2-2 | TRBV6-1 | ATKLASAGELF
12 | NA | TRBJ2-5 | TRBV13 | ASSLRGVVETQY
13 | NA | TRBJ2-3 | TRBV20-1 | SATGLGILSDTQY
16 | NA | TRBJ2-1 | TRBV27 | ASSPNPLPGDSYNEQF
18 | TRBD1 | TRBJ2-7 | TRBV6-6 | ASSYSAGTGVPSPLYEQY
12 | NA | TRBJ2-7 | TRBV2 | ASQARRSSYEQY
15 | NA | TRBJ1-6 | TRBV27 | ASSFVGKDLRFSPLH
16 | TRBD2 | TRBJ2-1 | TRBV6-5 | ASSYSAPRLAGVREQF
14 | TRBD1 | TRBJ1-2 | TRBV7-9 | ASSSPGTGRDYGYT
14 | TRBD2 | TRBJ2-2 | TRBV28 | ASTTSGEGWPGELF
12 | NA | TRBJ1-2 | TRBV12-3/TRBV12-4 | ASSLSEGSGGYT
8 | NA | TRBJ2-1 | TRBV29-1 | SGLMYEQF
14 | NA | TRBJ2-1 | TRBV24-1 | ATSDLAGSGYNEQF
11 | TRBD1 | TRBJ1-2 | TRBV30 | ACPRDRIYGYT
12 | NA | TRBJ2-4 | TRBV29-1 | SVESGGNVNIQY
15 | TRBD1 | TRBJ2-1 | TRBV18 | ASSPSLQGSSYNEQF
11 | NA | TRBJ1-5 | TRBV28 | ASLGGDAQPQH
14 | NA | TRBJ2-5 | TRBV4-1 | ASSQVGRVGQETQY
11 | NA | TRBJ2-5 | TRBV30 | ASSDDWQETQY
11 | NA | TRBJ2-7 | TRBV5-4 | ASSGGGSPEQY
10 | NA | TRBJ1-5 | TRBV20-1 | SAPGADLTQH
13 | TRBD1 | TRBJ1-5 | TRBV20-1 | SGTNRGFLSQPQH
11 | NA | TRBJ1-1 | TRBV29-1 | SVAQGGYTEAF
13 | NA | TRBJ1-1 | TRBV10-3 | AISESPERTSRAF
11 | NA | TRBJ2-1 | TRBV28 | ASRTDLYNEQF
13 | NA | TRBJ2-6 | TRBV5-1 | ASTPLLAGANVLT
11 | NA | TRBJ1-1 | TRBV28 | ASLGGGRAEAF
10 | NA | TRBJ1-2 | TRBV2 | ASSEGRTIYT
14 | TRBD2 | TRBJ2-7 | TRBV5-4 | ASSLGGRGLIYEQY